These 17 T cell receptor beta chains came from one sample sequenced in a study of CD8+CD57+ T cells in acquired aplastic anemia. The template for TCR beta VDJ and CDR3 sequence profiling was genomic DNA. TCRdb reanalysed the reads using MiXCR and keeps one entry per CDR3 protein. The sample holds 89,000 or so distinct CDR3 sequences, about 66% seen once. By flow cytometry, patients selected for sequencing had shown an expansion of CD8+CD57+ cells. Sample: sorted CD4+, CD8+, or CD8+CD57+ T cells (not recorded which) from PBMCs. These receptor sequences come from a human donor with aplastic anemia.

In this sample, this clonotype turned up a few times. The chain couples TRBV19 to TRBJ1-5; no firm D call. V shed 8 bases and J shed 2 bases, with 10 bases lying between them. The germline V gene encodes CDR1 LNHDA and CDR2 SQIVND (reference sequence). CDR3 length: 13 amino acids. Here the CDR3 DNA reads TGTGCCAGTGAAGAATGGGGCAATCAGCCCCAGCATTTT. Translation gives CASEEWGNQPQHF.

The chain uses TRBV5-1 and TRBJ2-7, with 7 positions matching TRBD1. The CDR3 contains 14 residues. J lost 6 bases, V lost 4 bases, and 10 bases had no gene match. Germline CDR1 reads SGHRS; CDR2 reads YFSETQ. For the CDR3, the DNA is TGCGCCAGCAGCCTCCCGGGACAGCAGATCGAGCAGTACTTC. It yields the protein CASSLPGQQIEQYF. Based on the CDR3 plus reference TRBV5-1 and TRBJ2-7, the full variable domain is KAGVTQTPRYLIKTRGQQVTLSCSPISGHRSVSWYQQTPGQGLQFLFEYFSETQRNKGNFPGRFSGRQFSNSRSEMNVSTLELGDSALYLCASSLPGQQIEQYFGPGTRLTVT.

V usage is TRBV20-1 and J usage is TRBJ1-6; no reliable D call. This CDR3 region has 13 residues. Germline V gene data show CDR1 as DFQATT and CDR2 as SNEGSKA (reference sequence). V was cut by 1 base and J by 4 bases, with 5 bases left in between. DNA for the CDR3: TGCAGTGCTAGAGTAGGGTATAATTCACCCCTCCACTTT. Its translation is CSARVGYNSPLHF.

In this sample, this clonotype turned up once. CDR3 loop: CASSEGVEVYGSPLHF. The DNA of the CDR3 is TGTGCCAGCAGCGAGGGGGTGGAAGTTTATGGTTCACCCCTCCACTTT. The J gene is TRBJ1-6, the V gene TRBV11-1; a possible D gene is TRBD1 (6 bases). Germline V lookup: CDR1 SGHAT, CDR2 FQDESV (reference sequence). CDR3 length equals 16 residues. Trimming took off 5 bases at V and 9 bases at J, with 20 bases between the two ends.

The chain combines TRBV20-1 with TRBJ1-1; no firm D call. The V end was cut by 1 base, the J end by 5 bases, with 8 bases between. The CDR3 has 12 amino acids. The germline V gene encodes CDR1 DFQATT and CDR2 SNEGSKA (reference sequence). The CDR3 is CSARVMGTEAFF. The DNA for the CDR3 is TGCAGTGCTAGAGTTATGGGGACTGAAGCTTTCTTT.

This sequence joins TRBV7-2 and TRBJ2-7; D perhaps matches TRBD2 (6 bases). V dropped 5 bases and J dropped 2 bases, with 10 bases sitting between them. The germline gives CDR1 SGHTA, CDR2 FQGNSA. The length of the CDR3 is 13 residues. This chain's CDR3 is CASSRDFTYEQYF. DNA of the CDR3: TGTGCCAGCAGCCGGGACTTCACCTACGAGCAGTACTTC.

V and J are TRBV7-9 and TRBJ2-5, with D hard to call. Looked up from germline, CDR1 is SEHNR and CDR2 is FQNEAQ (reference sequence). Trimming pared 1 base from V and 3 bases from J, leaving 6 bases between. This CDR3 comprises 13 residues. CDR3: CASSLELKETQYF. The CDR3 DNA sequence: TGTGCCAGCAGCTTAGAGCTTAAAGAGACCCAGTACTTC.

This sequence joins TRBV29-1 and TRBJ1-1; D might be TRBD1 (5 bases). V was trimmed by 5 bases and J by 1 base, leaving 8 bases between them. This CDR3 has 12 residues. In germline, CDR1 is SQVTM, CDR2 ANQGSEA. The CDR3 bases are TGCAGCGTTCGTACAGGGAACACTGAAGCTTTCTTT. Translating gives CSVRTGNTEAFF.

The V and J genes are TRBV29-1 and TRBJ1-6, with D possibly matching TRBD1 (5 bases). The CDR3 extends over 13 amino acids. V lost 6 bases and J 7 bases, leaving 13 bases between the germline ends. Germline values: CDR1 SQVTM, CDR2 ANQGSEA. CDR3 sequence reads: CSVQGSGNSPLHF. As DNA, the CDR3 is TGCAGCGTGCAGGGATCGGGAAATTCACCCCTCCACTTT.

This clonotype was counted between two and nine times. The rearrangement joins TRBV19 to TRBJ1-1; D remains unclear. Trimming left V 3 bases short and J 6 bases short, with 8 bases between. The V gene's germline CDR1 is LNHDA and CDR2 SQIVND (reference sequence). This CDR3 comprises 12 residues. CDR3 loop: CASSIGGSEAFF. In DNA, the CDR3 is TGTGCCAGTAGTATTGGAGGGTCTGAAGCTTTCTTT.

V usage is TRBV20-1 and J usage is TRBJ2-7, with TRBD2 as a possible D gene (6 bases). V was clipped by 0 bases and J by 3 bases, with 15 bases between them. In germline, CDR1 is DFQATT, CDR2 SNEGSKA (reference sequence). The CDR3 totals 15 residues. The DNA for the CDR3 is TGCAGTGCTAGAGATCAGGAGGGTTTCGGCTACGAGCAGTACTTC. Translated, it gives CSARDQEGFGYEQYF.

The CDR3 DNA reads as TGCAGTGCTAGTGATGTCCAGGGACGGAATTCACCCCTCCACTTT. Residues: CSASDVQGRNSPLHF. The chain carries TRBV20-1 and TRBJ1-6, with D perhaps matching TRBD1 (5 bases). The CDR3 consists of 15 residues. V shed 3 bases and J shed 7 bases, with 16 bases lying between them. The germline gives CDR1 DFQATT, CDR2 SNEGSKA (reference sequence).

This clonotype has only one observation. The chain links TRBV2 to TRBJ2-5, with TRBD2 matching 8 bases. The CDR3 loop spans 15 amino acids. V shed 2 bases and J 5 bases; nucleotides not matched to a gene: 7. Germline lookup yields CDR1 SNHLY and CDR2 FYNNEI. The chain's CDR3 is CASSEIGLAEETQYF. The CDR3 DNA reads as TGTGCCAGCAGTGAAATCGGACTAGCCGAGGAGACCCAGTACTTC.

J is TRBJ2-7 and V is TRBV10-3; 8 bases line up with TRBD2. The CDR3 totals 14 residues. Germline assignment: CDR1 ENHRY and CDR2 SYGVKD. After removal of 11 bases from V and 5 bases from J, the junction contained 14 bases not matched to a gene. CDR3 DNA sequence: TGTGCCGACACGTCCGGGACTAGTCTCGACGAGCAGTACTTC. Protein product: CADTSGTSLDEQYF.

This rearrangement joins TRBV7-9 to TRBJ2-3; D call uncertain. CDR1 is SEHNR and CDR2 is FQNEAQ in the germline V gene (reference sequence). The CDR3 has 11 residues. Trimming cost V 5 bases and J 6 bases, with 6 bases left between them. The CDR3 nucleotides read TGTGCCAGCAGCCCAAGGGATACGCAGTATTTT. Encoded protein: CASSPRDTQYF.

Comment on this clonotype: This is likely a read error, given that the CDR3 carries no conserved phenylalanine or tryptophan at its end. This chain uses TRBV14 with TRBJ2-7; TRBD2 matches at 10 bases. Per the germline V gene, CDR1 is SGHDN and CDR2 is FVKESK. This CDR3 is 16 amino acids long. This CDR3 is CASSHYIAGGIYDQYL. The CDR3 nucleotides read TGTGCCAGCAGCCATTACATAGCGGGGGGAATCTACGACCAGTACCTC.

This clonotype was seen a handful of times. A much more abundant neighbour one base away suggests this may be a read error. The chain uses TRBV27 and TRBJ2-7; D perhaps matches TRBD1 (6 bases). V dropped 5 bases and J dropped 0 bases, with 14 bases sitting between them. Germline CDR1 reads MNHEY; CDR2 reads SMNVEV (reference sequence). The CDR3 has 15 amino acids. The chain's CDR3 is CASSLQTGASYEQYF. The CDR3 DNA reads as TGTGCCAGCAGTCTACAGACAGGTGCCTCCTACGAGCAGTACTTC.